This is a list of T cell receptor beta chains from one sample in a study of T cells expressing NK-cell markers. Using the 5' RACE reads, TCRdb records one entry per CDR3 protein without DNA. The sample has about 460,000 distinct CDR3 sequences. The sample was blood T cells: a sorted CD56 or NKG2C T cell subset, CD4+ or CD8+ T cells, or bulk PBMC T cells (not recorded which). The receptors here all came from a woman in her fifties or sixties in good health. Each CDR3 is given with its conserved first and last residue. Fields, in order: J gene, V gene, CDR3 protein.

j_call: TRBJ2-2
v_call: TRBV10-3
cdr3_aa: CATGRPTNTGELFF

j_call: TRBJ2-4
v_call: TRBV12-3/TRBV12-4
cdr3_aa: CASKRGEAKNIQYF

j_call: TRBJ2-1
v_call: TRBV12-3/TRBV12-4
cdr3_aa: CASSPLRTYNEQFF

j_call: TRBJ1-5
v_call: TRBV4-2
cdr3_aa: CASSQDGGAGQPQHF

j_call: TRBJ2-7
v_call: TRBV7-2
cdr3_aa: CASSSWTGSSYEQYF

j_call: TRBJ1-6
v_call: TRBV18
cdr3_aa: CASSSRDGKNSPLHF

j_call: TRBJ2-7
v_call: TRBV20-1
cdr3_aa: CSAIPRGRTYEQYF

j_call: TRBJ1-1
v_call: TRBV6-5
cdr3_aa: CASAGVGGTAEAFF

j_call: TRBJ2-2
v_call: TRBV12-3/TRBV12-4
cdr3_aa: CASRQGYYTGELFF

j_call: TRBJ2-5
v_call: TRBV12-5
cdr3_aa: CASGYAIRGEGGETQYF

j_call: TRBJ2-7
v_call: TRBV5-6
cdr3_aa: CASSLLQGWEQYF

j_call: TRBJ2-3
v_call: TRBV12-3/TRBV12-4
cdr3_aa: CASSPLGFTDTQYF

j_call: TRBJ1-1
v_call: TRBV12-3/TRBV12-4
cdr3_aa: CASSLTAGGFSEAFF

j_call: TRBJ2-1
v_call: TRBV12-3/TRBV12-4
cdr3_aa: CASSHHLQEQFF

j_call: TRBJ1-1
v_call: TRBV5-1
cdr3_aa: CASSLERYTEAFF

j_call: TRBJ1-1
v_call: TRBV12-3/TRBV12-4
cdr3_aa: CASRVGRSEAFF

j_call: TRBJ2-6
v_call: TRBV27
cdr3_aa: CASSFVRGGTGIKSGANVLTF

j_call: TRBJ1-2
v_call: TRBV7-8
cdr3_aa: CASKGPRAAGYTF

j_call: TRBJ2-5
v_call: TRBV20-1
cdr3_aa: CSAEGQGGVPQETQYF

j_call: TRBJ2-5
v_call: TRBV19
cdr3_aa: CASSRSTQETQYF

j_call: TRBJ2-1
v_call: TRBV20-1
cdr3_aa: CSARELARLESYNEQFF

j_call: TRBJ2-4
v_call: TRBV30
cdr3_aa: CAWSVTPQNIQYF

j_call: TRBJ2-1
v_call: TRBV3-1
cdr3_aa: CASSQDMRLYNEQFF

j_call: TRBJ1-2
v_call: TRBV12-3/TRBV12-4
cdr3_aa: CAIRGTTGNYGYTF

j_call: TRBJ2-1
v_call: TRBV7-6
cdr3_aa: CASSLAAGVLYNEQFF

j_call: TRBJ1-3
v_call: TRBV29-1
cdr3_aa: CSAGGAGRSIYF

j_call: TRBJ2-3
v_call: TRBV13
cdr3_aa: CASSSSGRTDTQYF

j_call: TRBJ2-7
v_call: TRBV20-1
cdr3_aa: CSAGLSLYEQYF

j_call: TRBJ2-1
v_call: TRBV12-5
cdr3_aa: CASGSGQGYNEQFF

j_call: TRBJ1-2
v_call: TRBV4-2
cdr3_aa: CASSQGGEANYGYTF

j_call: TRBJ2-5
v_call: TRBV12-5
cdr3_aa: CASGLVRSPEAQYF

j_call: TRBJ2-1
v_call: TRBV6-1
cdr3_aa: CASSDSSGRGFEFF

j_call: TRBJ2-1
v_call: TRBV21-1
cdr3_aa: CASSKEVGDRVYNEQFF

j_call: TRBJ2-1
v_call: TRBV4-1
cdr3_aa: CASSQGGQAYNEQFF

j_call: TRBJ2-7
v_call: TRBV25-1
cdr3_aa: CASSETGKPYEQYF

j_call: TRBJ1-4
v_call: TRBV29-1
cdr3_aa: CSVAPGVEEKLFF

j_call: TRBJ2-5
v_call: TRBV25-1
cdr3_aa: CASNGGVQETQYF

j_call: TRBJ1-3
v_call: TRBV19
cdr3_aa: CASSILPGTIGNTIYF

j_call: TRBJ2-2
v_call: TRBV6-2/TRBV6-3
cdr3_aa: CASSYLRESTGELFF

j_call: TRBJ1-3
v_call: TRBV5-1
cdr3_aa: CASSAPGPKGSSGNTIYF

j_call: TRBJ2-5
v_call: TRBV7-9
cdr3_aa: CASSLAFGYQETQYF

j_call: TRBJ1-4
v_call: TRBV10-3
cdr3_aa: CAISGGESEKLFF

j_call: TRBJ2-1
v_call: TRBV12-3/TRBV12-4
cdr3_aa: CASSLGGGRNVF

j_call: TRBJ2-1
v_call: TRBV18
cdr3_aa: CASSPGITSGNEQFF

j_call: TRBJ2-3
v_call: TRBV28
cdr3_aa: CASSSPLAGLTDTQYF

j_call: TRBJ2-3
v_call: TRBV9
cdr3_aa: CASSVVGAGETDTQYF

j_call: TRBJ2-3
v_call: TRBV2
cdr3_aa: CASSEVWTSGTTDTQYF

j_call: TRBJ1-2
v_call: TRBV12-3/TRBV12-4
cdr3_aa: CASSPRTNYGYTF

j_call: TRBJ2-1
v_call: TRBV30
cdr3_aa: CASTPAGGWFF

j_call: TRBJ2-2
v_call: TRBV12-3/TRBV12-4
cdr3_aa: CASSFGSSPSGGELFF

j_call: TRBJ2-3
v_call: TRBV5-1
cdr3_aa: CASSKREGTDTQYF

j_call: TRBJ1-1
v_call: TRBV2
cdr3_aa: CASSDNRQMNTEAFF

j_call: TRBJ1-1
v_call: TRBV30
cdr3_aa: CAKSRGGTEAFF